One and the same sample provided the 26 T cell receptor beta chains below, sequenced in a study of T cell responses to AZD1222 COVID-19 vaccine (dated by TCRdb to the early 2020s). The time point label corresponds to: baseline before first vaccination. Libraries were constructed by the immunoSEQ multiplex PCR assay. In TCRdb, the immuneACCESS table is reduced to in-frame sequences with V and J assigned. These tables do not hold every clone; where another copy was compared, an unresolved V gene accounts for under half, and the others remain unexplained. The sample profile shows 100,000 to 150,000 clones; around 90% of them were found once. 7.5% to 8% of the sample is held by the ten biggest clonotypes. The input for sequencing was peripheral blood, taken on day 0 of AZD1222 vaccination. These TCRs come from an adult in good health.

V usage is TRBV6-4 and J usage is TRBJ1-4; TRBD1 aligns across 7 bases. The J segment lost 2 bases and the V segment lost 8 bases, leaving 8 bases of the junction unmatched. The CDR3 is made up of 15 amino acids. Looked up from germline, CDR1 is MRHNA and CDR2 is SNTAGT. The CDR3 loop reads CASDKQGITNEKLFF. CDR3 nucleotides: TGTGCCAGCGACAAACAGGGGATCACTAATGAAAAACTGTTTTTT.

This sequence joins TRBV25-1 and TRBJ2-3, with D perhaps matching TRBD2 (6 bases). This CDR3 has 16 amino acids. Germline V gene data show CDR1 as MGHDK and CDR2 as SYGVNS. The germline V and J ends were trimmed by 4 bases and 2 bases, with 16 bases remaining between them. Here the CDR3 reads CASSGASVTLTDTQYF. The CDR3 nucleotides read TGTGCCAGCAGTGGGGCTAGCGTTACTCTCACAGATACGCAGTATTTT.

This clone has just a few counts. This chain connects TRBV5-1 to TRBJ2-6, with D possibly being TRBD1 (6 bases). With 7 bases removed from V and 2 bases from J, the gap between germline ends came to 10 bases. The CDR3 consists of 14 residues. CDR1 and CDR2 (germline): SGHRS, YFSETQ. CDR3 sequence (DNA): TGCGCCAGCTGTACAGGGACTGGGGCCAACGTCCTGACTTTC. This gives the protein CASCTGTGANVLTF.

The chain employs TRBV10-3 and TRBJ1-2; 9 nucleotides line up with TRBD1. CDR3 size: 15 residues. Germline V lookup: CDR1 ENHRY, CDR2 SYGVKD. J lost 3 bases, V lost 5 bases, and 7 bases had no gene match. The CDR3 sequence is CAISRDRERDYGYTF. In DNA, the CDR3 is TGTGCCATCAGTCGGGACAGGGAGAGAGACTATGGCTACACCTTC.

V gene TRBV12-3 or TRBV12-4 combines with J gene TRBJ1-1; D may be TRBD1 (5 bases). This CDR3 is 13 amino acids long. The V and J ends lost 7 bases and 2 bases respectively, with 11 bases between them. The CDR3 DNA follows: TGTGCCAGCACCCTAAGGGGTAACACTGAAGCTTTCTTT. Its translation: CASTLRGNTEAFF.

The chain couples TRBV7-2 to TRBJ2-7; D uncertain. There are 12 residues in the CDR3. The germline CDR1 and CDR2 sequences are SGHTA and FQGNSA. The V gene lost 6 bases and the J gene lost 2 bases, with 8 bases spanning the gap. The CDR3 is CASRPEAYEQYF. In DNA, the CDR3 is TGTGCCAGCAGGCCAGAAGCCTACGAGCAGTACTTC.

This chain links TRBV3-1 (or the pseudogene TRBV3-2) with TRBJ1-1; D is uncertain. The CDR3 has 15 amino acids. Germline CDR1 reads LGHDT; CDR2 reads YNNKEL (reference sequence). Deletions cut 1 base from V and 5 bases from J, with 14 bases between. The CDR3 DNA reads as TGTGCCAGCAGCCAAGGTGCCCTGAGCGGGACTGAAGCTTTCTTT. Residues: CASSQGALSGTEAFF.

This chain uses TRBV15 with TRBJ1-1; D gene ambiguous. Germline-derived CDR1 and CDR2 are LNHNV and YYDKDF (reference sequence). The V and J ends lost 5 bases and 11 bases respectively, with 18 bases between them. This CDR3 is 13 amino acids long. The CDR3 loop is CATSPPGGRPAFF. DNA for the CDR3: TGTGCCACCAGCCCGCCCGGAGGCAGGCCGGCTTTCTTT.

This chain uses TRBV3-1 (or the pseudogene TRBV3-2) with TRBJ1-2; 7 nucleotides align to TRBD1. Trimming took 5 bases from V and 2 from J; bases not matched to a gene: 2. Germline CDR1 LGHDT, CDR2 YNNKEL (reference sequence). This CDR3 comprises 13 residues. The CDR3 sequence is CASSLGQNYGYTF. Written as DNA, the CDR3 is TGTGCCAGCAGCTTGGGACAGAACTATGGCTACACCTTC.

The chain recombines TRBV4-3 with TRBJ2-3; D is unresolved. The germline CDR1 and CDR2 sequences are LGHNA and YSLEER. The CDR3 is 11 amino acids. V was trimmed by 6 bases and J by 4 bases, leaving 5 bases between them. CDR3 region: CASSYADTQYF. In DNA form, the CDR3 reads TGCGCCAGCAGTTACGCAGATACGCAGTATTTT.

The chain employs TRBV6-5 and TRBJ2-7; perhaps TRBD2 as D (6 bases). The CDR3 has 12 residues. Germline-derived CDR1 and CDR2 are MNHEY and SVGAGI. V was clipped by 8 bases and J by 2 bases, with 10 bases between them. The CDR3 nucleotides read TGTGCCAGCGTGGGACTGACCTACGAGCAGTACTTC. It codes for CASVGLTYEQYF.

In its sample, this clone was seen a few times. The V and J genes are TRBV11-2 and TRBJ2-1; 8 positions agree with TRBD2. Trimming took 0 bases from V and 6 from J; bases not matched to a gene: 13. The CDR3 consists of 18 residues. Germline V gene data show CDR1 as SGHAT and CDR2 as FQNNGV. CDR3 bases: TGTGCCAGCAGCTTAGACGACGGCTTAGCGGGATCGTCCAATGAGCAGTTCTTC. Translating it yields CASSLDDGLAGSSNEQFF.

V usage is TRBV2 and J usage is TRBJ1-1, with a possible D match to TRBD1 (5 bases). The germline V and J ends were trimmed by 2 bases and 4 bases, with 11 bases remaining between them. CDR3 length: 14 residues. Germline loops: CDR1 SNHLY, CDR2 FYNNEI. CDR3 amino acids: CASSESIRGTEAFF. For the CDR3, the DNA is TGTGCCAGCAGTGAATCGATAAGGGGCACTGAAGCTTTCTTT.

The chain couples TRBV4-1 to TRBJ2-7; a weak D match, TRBD2 (6 bases). The CDR3 is made up of 14 amino acids. V dropped 0 bases and J dropped 5 bases, with 11 bases sitting between them. CDR1 MGHRA and CDR2 YSYEKL come from the germline V gene. The CDR3 DNA is TGCGCCAGCAGCCAAGACGAGGGGAGGAACGAGCAGTACTTC. Translated, it gives CASSQDEGRNEQYF.

The chain couples TRBV29-1 to TRBJ2-5; 7 bases match TRBD2. CDR3 length equals 17 residues. The V gene end was trimmed by 0 bases and the J gene end by 4 bases; junction bases not matched to a gene: 14. The germline CDR1 and CDR2 sequences are SQVTM and ANQGSEA. CDR3 loop: CSVEDNSGLPWGETQYF. The CDR3 region has the DNA TGCAGCGTTGAAGATAATAGCGGGCTCCCCTGGGGAGAGACCCAGTACTTC.

This chain joins TRBV18 and TRBJ1-1, with 8 bases lining up with TRBD1. This CDR3 has 16 amino acids. The V and J ends lost 4 bases and 1 base, in that order; junction bases with no gene match: 8. Germline lookup yields CDR1 KGHSH and CDR2 LQKENI. The DNA of the CDR3 is TGTGCCAGCTCACGGACGGGGACAGGAGGGAACACTGAAGCTTTCTTT. Translated: CASSRTGTGGNTEAFF.

This chain joins TRBV11-3 and TRBJ2-3; possible D gene TRBD2, 6 bases. V shed 1 base and J shed 2 bases, with 16 bases lying between them. The V gene's germline CDR1 is SGHNT and CDR2 YENEEA. The CDR3 consists of 17 residues. The CDR3 DNA reads as TGTGCCAGCAGCTTAGGACGAGGAAGGGGACTCACAGATACGCAGTATTTT. The encoded protein is CASSLGRGRGLTDTQYF. The whole variable domain, filled in from reference TRBV11-3 and TRBJ2-3, reads EAGVVQSPRYKIIEKKQPVAFWCNPISGHNTLYWYLQNLGQGPELLIRYENEEAVDDSQLPKDRFSAERLKGVDSTLKIQPAELGDSAVYLCASSLGRGRGLTDTQYFGPGTRLTVL.

This clone was seen only once. This sequence joins TRBV7-3 and TRBJ2-1, with 8 bases that match TRBD2. V shed 2 bases and J 6 bases; nucleotides not matched to a gene: 9. CDR3 length: 16 amino acids. Germline CDR1 and CDR2: SGHTA and FQGTGA. The CDR3 DNA follows: TGTGCCAGCAGCTTACGGGTGGTGGCGGGAGGCAATGAGCAGTTCTTC. Residues: CASSLRVVAGGNEQFF. The whole variable domain, remainder taken from reference TRBV7-3 and TRBJ2-1, is GAGVSQTPSNKVTEKGKYVELRCDPISGHTALYWYRQSLGQGPEFLIYFQGTGAADDSGLPNDRFFAVRPEGSVSTLKIQRTERGDSAVYLCASSLRVVAGGNEQFFGPGTRLTVL.

V and J are TRBV19 and TRBJ1-2; no clear D. This CDR3 is 13 amino acids long. Trimming removed 4 bases at V and 7 bases at J, with 13 bases between. CDR1 LNHDA and CDR2 SQIVND come from the germline V gene (reference sequence). The CDR3 coding sequence is TGTGCCAGTAGTACCTGGCAGGCTCGTGGCTACACCTTC. The encoded protein is CASSTWQARGYTF.

Here the CDR3 reads CASSGIGGGAGDNEQFF. The CDR3 DNA reads as TGCGCCAGCAGTGGTATAGGCGGGGGGGCCGGTGACAATGAGCAGTTCTTC. The V and J genes are TRBV10-2 and TRBJ2-1; 9 bases are a match to TRBD2. The CDR3 runs to 17 residues. In germline, CDR1 is WSHSY, CDR2 SAAADI. J was trimmed by 5 bases and V by 4 bases; bases with no gene match: 12.

J is TRBJ1-2 and V is TRBV4-2; the D is unclear. CDR3 length equals 15 residues. Germline V lookup: CDR1 LGHNA, CDR2 YNFKEQ. Trimming left V 1 base short and J 5 bases short, with 14 bases between. The CDR3 sequence: CASSQGGETVYGYTF. In DNA, the CDR3 is TGTGCCAGCAGCCAAGGTGGGGAAACGGTTTATGGCTACACCTTC.

The V and J genes are TRBV4-3 and TRBJ2-7; 15 nucleotides agree with TRBD2. V trimming: 4 bases; J trimming: 7 bases; junction bases outside the gene matches: 14. The CDR3 consists of 18 residues. Germline V gene sequence: CDR1 LGHNA, CDR2 YSLEER. CDR3 region: CASSLGTSGRPGGEEQYF. DNA for the CDR3: TGCGCCAGCAGCCTCGGGACTAGCGGGAGGCCGGGGGGTGAAGAGCAGTACTTC.

For the CDR3, the DNA is TGTGCCAGCAGTTTATTTGGTCGGGGGATCTCTGGGGCCAACGTCCTGACTTTC. Translated, it gives CASSLFGRGISGANVLTF. This sequence joins TRBV28 and TRBJ2-6; a possible D gene is TRBD2 (6 bases). Germline V gene lookup returns CDR1 MDHEN and CDR2 SYDVKM. The CDR3 has 18 residues. Trimming left V 1 base short and J 0 bases short, with 13 bases between.

This sequence joins TRBV19 and TRBJ2-7; D gene uncertain. The V end was cut by 2 bases, the J end by 3 bases, with 8 bases between. The CDR3 contains 13 residues. Germline V gene sequence: CDR1 LNHDA, CDR2 SQIVND (reference sequence). CDR3 coding DNA: TGTGCCAGTAGTATACCCCCGGGCTACGAGCAGTACTTC. It encodes CASSIPPGYEQYF.

The chain links TRBV3-1 (or the pseudogene TRBV3-2) to TRBJ2-7; TRBD2 matches 7 bases. The germline V gene encodes CDR1 LGHDT and CDR2 YNNKEL (reference sequence). The CDR3 contains 15 residues. The V and J ends lost 1 base and 9 bases, in that order; junction bases with no gene match: 12. As DNA, the CDR3 is TGTGCCAGCAGCCAAGGAGTAGGGACTAAGGGCGGGCAGTACTTC. This encodes CASSQGVGTKGGQYF.

The chain is built from TRBV7-6 and TRBJ2-3, with D unresolved. The CDR3 spans 15 residues. Germline V CDR1 and CDR2: SGHVS, FNYEAQ. V was pared by 3 bases and J by 2 bases, with 12 bases between. The CDR3 nucleotides read TGTGCCAGCAGCTTGCTCGCAAGTTCCACAGATACGCAGTATTTT. Amino acids: CASSLLASSTDTQYF. Combining the CDR3 with reference TRBV7-6 and TRBJ2-3 gives the whole variable domain GAGVSQSPRYKVTKRGQDVALRCDPISGHVSLYWYRQALGQGPEFLTYFNYEAQQDKSGLPNDRFSAERPEGSISTLTIQRTEQRDSAMYRCASSLLASSTDTQYFGPGTRLTVL.